This T cell receptor beta chain was captured by sequencing in a study of blood T cell repertoires in COVID-19. Study-wide background: Donors in the United States, Italy and Spain gave samples during acute or convalescent COVID-19. The cDNA or gDNA used as material had been derived from T cells, B-cell-depleted T cells, or PBMCs.

The V end was cut by 7 bases, the J end by 0 bases, with 14 bases between. The CDR3 is 15 amino acids. Germline CDR1 and CDR2: MNHEY and SMNVEV (reference sequence). In the source study's methods: By means of reference gene primer amplification, nucleated cell counts were estimated. TCRdb's copy holds only in-frame clones and misses some; the assay was immunoSEQ multiplex PCR. V, J and clone size are those of that table, while D and trimming were read from the DNA. The table has about 190,000 clones, roughly four fifths seen once. The clonotype comes from a woman in her 50s with acute or convalescent COVID-19. The rearrangement joins TRBV27 to TRBJ2-3, with a tentative D call TRBD2 (6 bases). Specimen: peripheral blood. CDR3 nucleotide sequence: TGTGCCAGCACCTCAACGGCGGGAAGCACAGATACGCAGTATTTT. As protein: CASTSTAGSTDTQYF.